The 2 T cell receptor beta chains in this list originate from one sample, sequenced in a study of blood T cell repertoires in COVID-19. Assay: immunoSEQ multiplex PCR; the TCRdb copy retains only in-frame clones and omits some. The table records around 65,000 clones, around 82% of them present only once. The sequencing sample was made of peripheral blood. The receptors originated from a man older than 75 with active COVID-19.

The rearrangement uses TRBV4-3 and TRBJ2-2; 7 nucleotides align to TRBD2. Germline CDR1 reads LGHNA; CDR2 reads YSLEER. After removal of 1 base from V and 6 bases from J, the junction contained 5 bases not matched to a gene. The CDR3 loop spans 15 amino acids. CDR3 DNA sequence: TGCGCCAGCAGCCAAGCGGGGGGTCCGGCCGGGGAGCTGTTTTTT. It yields the protein CASSQAGGPAGELFF.

The chain uses TRBV7-9 and TRBJ1-1; the D gene is possibly TRBD1 (6 bases). Trimming removed 1 base at V and 7 bases at J, with 10 bases between. The germline gives CDR1 SEHNR, CDR2 FQNEAQ (reference sequence). This CDR3 is 13 amino acids long. The DNA of the CDR3 is TGTGCCAGCAGCTTAGTAACAGGGATTGAAGCTTTCTTT. Translated, it gives CASSLVTGIEAFF.